The rows below give T cell receptor beta chains drawn from one sample of a study of T cell repertoires in cytomegalovirus infection. TCRdb redid the calling of the reads with MiXCR, one entry per CDR3 protein. Here the sample spans 640,000 or so distinct CDR3 sequences, about 33% being singletons. No cognate antigen is known for these TCRs. The source was cultured PBMCs, collected from culture after CMV antigen stimulation. These TCRs come from a human donor in good health (CMV status not recorded). Some clones in this sample may be carry-over from other donors' samples. Each CDR3 is given with its conserved first and last residue. Each record gives: V gene, D gene, clone size, J gene, CDR3 protein, CDR3 DNA. The D gene is left open where the match is weak. Rows give clone size only sometimes, using once, few, many, or a class for an expanded clone.

TRBV7-2	-	many	TRBJ1-1	CASSFSGGPGGAFF	TGTGCCAGCAGCTTTTCGGGGGGCCCCGGGGGAGCTTTCTTT
TRBV7-2	TRBD2	many	TRBJ2-7	CASSPTSGPYYEQYF	TGTGCCAGCAGCCCGACTAGCGGACCTTACTACGAGCAGTACTTC
TRBV4-1	-	-	TRBJ1-1	CASSQLAPGVATEAFF	TGCGCCAGCAGCCAACTGGCTCCTGGGGTTGCGACTGAAGCTTTCTTT
TRBV7-4	TRBD2	many	TRBJ2-2	CASSLAGGLATIGELFF	TGTGCCAGCAGCTTAGCTGGGGGACTAGCGACGATCGGGGAGCTGTTTTTT
TRBV12-3/TRBV12-4	-	-	TRBJ2-7	CASSFRTVSYEQYF	TGTGCCAGCAGTTTTCGGACAGTTAGCTACGAGCAGTACTTC
TRBV7-2	-	many	TRBJ1-5	CASSQQGSNQPQHF	TGTGCCAGCAGCCAACAGGGTTCAAATCAGCCCCAGCATTTT
TRBV6-6	TRBD2	-	TRBJ2-3	CASSADQRGDTQYF	TGTGCCAGCAGTGCCGACCAGCGGGGAGATACGCAGTATTTT
TRBV7-2	-	many	TRBJ1-2	CASSLGRLTYGYTF	TGTGCCAGCAGCTTAGGCAGACTTACCTATGGCTACACCTTC
TRBV6-6	TRBD1	-	TRBJ2-3	CASLGTESDTQYF	TGTGCCAGCCTCGGGACAGAATCAGATACGCAGTATTTT
TRBV7-6	TRBD1	many	TRBJ1-1	CASSLDPGQGAPYNEAFF	TGTGCCAGCAGCTTAGACCCGGGACAGGGGGCGCCTTACAATGAAGCTTTCTTT
TRBV7-2	-	-	TRBJ2-7	CASSSPSRGLFTYEQYF	TGTGCCAGCAGCTCACCCAGCCGGGGCCTCTTTACCTACGAGCAGTACTTC
TRBV6-5	-	many	TRBJ2-2	CASSYYGTGELFF	TGTGCCAGCAGTTACTACGGCACCGGGGAGCTGTTTTTT
TRBV4-1	TRBD1	-	TRBJ1-4	CASSPTGVIRKLFF	TGCGCCAGCAGCCCAACAGGGGTTATTAGGAAACTGTTTTTT
TRBV15	TRBD2	-	TRBJ2-2	CATSRELGLVNTGELFF	TGTGCCACCAGCAGAGAGCTTGGACTAGTAAACACCGGGGAGCTGTTTTTT
TRBV4-3	TRBD2	-	TRBJ2-1	CASSQELGREGWNEQFF	TGCGCCAGCAGCCAAGAGCTGGGGCGGGAGGGCTGGAATGAGCAGTTCTTC
TRBV6-5	-	few	TRBJ2-7	CASSYSWTASEQYF	TGTGCCAGCAGTTACTCCTGGACAGCCTCCGAGCAGTACTTC
TRBV28	-	-	TRBJ1-3	CASRSQSSGNTIYF	TGTGCCAGCAGGTCACAGAGCTCTGGAAACACCATATATTTT
TRBV20-1	TRBD2	-	TRBJ2-5	CSAPPGTSGTQTQYF	TGCAGTGCCCCGCCCGGGACTAGCGGGACCCAGACCCAGTACTTC
TRBV27	TRBD2	-	TRBJ2-5	CASSLLAGAETQYF	TGTGCCAGCAGTTTGCTAGCGGGGGCTGAGACCCAGTACTTC
TRBV19	-	few	TRBJ1-2	CASSGWESYGYTF	TGTGCCAGTAGTGGATGGGAATCCTATGGCTACACCTTC
TRBV29-1	TRBD2	few	TRBJ2-1	CSVVLSSGGLFYNEQFF	TGCAGCGTTGTTCTGTCGAGCGGGGGCCTCTTCTACAATGAGCAGTTCTTC
TRBV7-4	-	-	TRBJ1-2	CASSFRLRGPNYGYTF	TGTGCCAGCAGCTTCCGACTCAGGGGACCTAACTATGGCTACACCTTC
TRBV15	-	-	TRBJ2-7	CATSSALEDEQYF	TGTGCCACCAGCAGTGCCCTAGAGGACGAGCAGTACTTC
TRBV6-5	-	-	TRBJ2-7	CASSRDRIQYF	TGTGCCAGCAGCCGAGACAGGATCCAGTACTTC
TRBV11-3	TRBD2	-	TRBJ2-1	CASSKSGGLNNEQFF	TGTGCCAGCAGCAAAAGCGGGGGGCTAAACAATGAGCAGTTCTTC
TRBV12-3/TRBV12-4	TRBD2	-	TRBJ2-7	CASRRSGGLYEQYF	TGTGCGAGCAGGAGAAGCGGGGGACTCTACGAGCAGTACTTC
TRBV5-6	TRBD1	-	TRBJ1-1	CASSLGQGRGAFF	TGTGCCAGCAGCTTGGGACAGGGCCGGGGAGCTTTCTTT
TRBV7-8	-	few	TRBJ1-2	CASSFTRNYGYTF	TGTGCCAGCAGCTTCACCAGGAACTATGGCTACACCTTC
TRBV6-8	TRBD1	-	TRBJ2-7	CASSWDREDSYEQYF	TGTGCCAGCAGTTGGGACAGGGAAGATTCCTACGAGCAGTACTTC
TRBV5-1	-	few	TRBJ1-1	CASSLAGQGVYTEAFF	TGCGCCAGCAGCTTGGCTGGTCAAGGGGTTTACACTGAAGCTTTCTTT
TRBV28	-	-	TRBJ1-1	CASSPIQDGTEAFF	TGTGCCAGCAGTCCAATCCAGGATGGCACTGAAGCTTTCTTT
TRBV7-9	TRBD1	few	TRBJ2-7	CASSSGTVQEQYF	TGTGCCAGCAGCTCCGGGACAGTTCAGGAGCAGTACTTC
TRBV7-2	-	few	TRBJ1-5	CASSSTGWSNQPQHF	TGTGCCAGCAGCTCCACCGGGTGGAGCAATCAGCCCCAGCATTTT
TRBV4-2	-	few	TRBJ2-1	CASSQDFSSSYNEQFF	TGTGCCAGCAGCCAAGACTTCTCAAGCTCCTACAATGAGCAGTTCTTC
TRBV7-9	-	-	TRBJ1-2	CASSLPPDYGYTF	TGTGCCAGCAGCTTACCTCCAGACTATGGCTACACCTTC
TRBV12-3/TRBV12-4	-	-	TRBJ1-5	CASSPSGQPQHF	TGTGCCAGCAGTCCCAGCGGTCAGCCCCAGCATTTT
TRBV7-2	-	many	TRBJ1-1	CASSSEISKGTEAFF	TGTGCCAGCAGCTCAGAGATTTCGAAGGGCACTGAAGCTTTCTTT
TRBV5-4	TRBD2	few	TRBJ2-1	CASSLAVIAGAYNEQFF	TGTGCCAGCAGCTTGGCCGTGATAGCGGGGGCTTACAATGAGCAGTTCTTC
TRBV7-6	-	few	TRBJ2-7	CASSSNRDKQYF	TGTGCCAGCAGCTCAAACAGAGACAAGCAGTACTTC
TRBV12-3/TRBV12-4	-	-	TRBJ1-2	CASSYREGRGYTF	TGTGCCAGCAGTTACAGGGAAGGTCGGGGCTACACCTTC
TRBV7-6	-	-	TRBJ2-1	CASSSLDSWGGDEQFF	TGTGCCAGCAGCTCCCTCGACAGTTGGGGTGGGGATGAGCAGTTCTTC
TRBV5-3	-	-	TRBJ2-1	CASSGLTSPDNEQFF	TGTGCCAGCAGCGGTTTGACTAGTCCTGACAATGAGCAGTTCTTC
TRBV19	TRBD2	few	TRBJ2-1	CATAPRLAGIGFYNEQFF	TGTGCCACCGCGCCCCGACTAGCGGGAATAGGTTTTTACAATGAGCAGTTCTTC
TRBV19	-	-	TRBJ2-4	CASSPTSRYIQYF	TGTGCCAGTAGTCCGACTAGTAGGTACATTCAGTACTTC
TRBV28	-	-	TRBJ1-5	CASRLYSKPQHF	TGTGCCAGCAGGTTATACTCAAAGCCCCAGCATTTT
TRBV12-3/TRBV12-4	-	few	TRBJ2-7	CASTSTRGGEQYF	TGTGCCAGCACCTCCACTCGGGGAGGCGAGCAGTACTTC
TRBV6-5	-	few	TRBJ2-3	CASSRSLGTDTQYF	TGTGCCAGCAGTCGCTCACTAGGGACAGATACGCAGTATTTT
TRBV7-9	TRBD2	few	TRBJ2-7	CASAGGRAPQRYF	TGTGCCAGCGCCGGCGGGAGGGCTCCCCAACGGTACTTC
TRBV6-1	-	-	TRBJ2-7	CASSEGSGGYYEQYF	TGTGCCAGCAGTGAAGGGTCGGGGGGCTATTACGAGCAGTACTTC
TRBV29-1	-	-	TRBJ2-1	CSVPARGFIGEQFF	TGCAGCGTCCCAGCTAGGGGGTTTATCGGTGAGCAGTTCTTC
TRBV9	-	-	TRBJ2-5	CASSTSTPGIDDETQYF	TGTGCCAGCAGCACCAGTACCCCAGGGATAGACGATGAGACCCAGTACTTC
TRBV12-3/TRBV12-4	-	-	TRBJ1-6	CASSQGYNSPLHF	TGTGCCAGCAGTCAGGGTTACAATTCACCCCTCCACTTT
TRBV18	TRBD1	-	TRBJ1-1	CTIKRGPGRDTEAFF	TGTACCATCAAAAGGGGGCCAGGGCGGGACACTGAAGCTTTCTTT
TRBV7-8	-	many	TRBJ1-5	CASSARGGGQDQPQHF	TGTGCCAGCAGCGCCCGAGGCGGGGGGCAGGACCAGCCCCAGCATTTT
TRBV7-2	TRBD2	few	TRBJ2-7	CASSLRTSGRPGGYEQYF	TGTGCCAGCAGCCTCAGGACTAGCGGGAGGCCTGGGGGCTACGAGCAGTACTTC
TRBV6-1	-	-	TRBJ2-5	CASSETGDVKETQYF	TGTGCCAGCAGTGAGACAGGAGACGTCAAGGAGACCCAGTACTTC
TRBV7-2	TRBD2	many	TRBJ2-7	CASSSGLGLYEQYF	TGTGCCAGCAGCTCGGGACTAGGGCTCTACGAGCAGTACTTC
TRBV15	-	-	TRBJ1-5	CATSSQKRPQHF	TGTGCCACCAGCAGCCAGAAAAGGCCCCAGCATTTT
TRBV14	-	few	TRBJ1-1	CASSQTGRMNTEAFF	TGTGCCAGCAGCCAGACAGGCCGAATGAACACTGAAGCTTTCTTT